This T cell receptor (beta chain) was recovered during a study of T cell changes during pregnancy in multiple sclerosis. V was pared by 8 bases and J by 4 bases, with 11 bases between. Germline CDR1 reads MNHNS; CDR2 reads SASEGT. This CDR3 has 12 residues. Only in-frame clones appear in the TCRdb table, and some are missing; sequencing was by immunoSEQ multiplex PCR. The table lists some 70,000 clones, roughly 90% of them singletons, with around 3.5% in the top ten. The chain combines TRBV6-1 with TRBJ1-2, with unresolved D. The input for sequencing was peripheral blood, taken after pregnancy. This TCR was recovered from a female donor in good health, enrolled as a control in a pregnancy study. The CDR3 nucleotides read TGTGCCAGCTCTCCGGCGGTCTATGGCTACACCTTC. This encodes CASSPAVYGYTF.